What follows is one T cell receptor beta chain and its context. Primers: 60 Vbeta forward and 13 Jbeta reverse. Assay: immunoSEQ multiplex PCR; the TCRdb copy retains only in-frame clones and omits some. The sample data list roughly 220,000 clones. This entry belongs to a study of cytomegalovirus exposure and HLA in healthy donors. The V gene's germline CDR1 is MDHEN and CDR2 SYDVKM. The CDR3 runs to 15 residues. V was pared by 6 bases and J by 5 bases, with 4 bases of the junction left unmatched. This receptor was identified in a girl aged 2-15 years in good health and CMV-seropositive. The chain links TRBV28 to TRBJ2-2, with TRBD2 matching 12 bases. Input material: PBMCs. In DNA form, the CDR3 reads TGTGCCAGCAGACTAGCGGGAGGACGTACCGGGGAGCTGTTTTTT. Translated: CASRLAGGRTGELFF.